This TCR beta chain was documented in a study of blood T cell repertoires in COVID-19 (dated by TCRdb to 2020 to 2022). For the study in its entirety: Collaborator samples came from the United States, Italy and Spain and covered acute and convalescent phases of COVID-19. The material from the prospective study consisted of cDNA or gDNA derived from T cells, B-cell-depleted T cells, or PBMCs. Deeply sampled blood TCRbeta repertoires from subjects exposed to, actively infected with, or recovered from COVID-19 were included in the dataset. The repertoires were released in a freely available public database meant as a resource for research on the immune response to SARS-CoV-2. Samples came from the ongoing ImmuneRACE study (first 160 participants) plus 1,254 subjects from 6 global collaborators. Nearly every sample came with metadata listing a de-identified subject ID, COVID-19 status, age in years and sex. Where available, HLA class I and class II types were taken from metadata supplied by the sample provider and were not determined by assay-based typing.

Paper-wide results and their limitations: Clinical and demographic metadata were provided uncurated, with the amount varying by source and participant.

The germline V gene yields SGHDT for CDR1 and YYEEEE for CDR2. Trimming accounts for 4 bases at V and 0 bases at J, while the number of junction bases matched to no gene is 18. Including the terminal cysteine and phenylalanine, the CDR3 comprises 19 residues. Only the CDR3 region is kept as DNA, spanning 57 bases read in frame from base 1. On this clone: The clone's antigen remains unknown. Per-nucleotide qualities are absent, and no much larger clonotype sits a single base away.

TCRbeta CDR3 regions were amplified from genomic DNA using the immunoSEQ Assay, a bias-controlled multiplex PCR. The authors' pipeline ran thus. Nucleated cell counts per sample were estimated from amplification of reference gene primers within the assay. Sequence reads were collapsed and filtered to measure the absolute abundance of every unique TCRbeta CDR3 rearrangement. For each sample, productive Simpson clonality was calculated as the square root of Simpson's diversity index over productive rearrangements. The table was pulled from immuneACCESS by TCRdb, which kept in-frame rearrangements only. Such tables lose some clones; where checked, under half of the loss comes from unresolved V genes, and the rest has no known cause. V and J calls and clone size are copied from that table; D and trimming were computed from the DNA. Recorded for this sample are approximately 400,000 clones; 88% of them occurred a single time. Roughly 1.2% of the sample comes from the top ten.

Participants in the prospective study were aged about 18 to 95 years, lived in approximately 26 United States geographic areas, and enrolled through a virtual design. To assign participants to cohorts, the prospective study relied on clinical history that participants themselves reported in a screening survey and a study questionnaire. For ImmuneRACE Cohort 3, a participant was defined as recovered based on two consecutive negative NP/OP PCR tests, clearance by a healthcare professional, or resolution of symptoms. In the prospective study, mobile phlebotomists collected whole blood, serum and a nasopharyngeal or oropharyngeal swab from each participant. Prospective study participants could optionally give additional blood draws and questionnaires over a roughly two-month period. Blood samples from the prospective study were shipped frozen or at room temperature prior to DNA extraction.

The receptor comes from a woman between 18 and 30 years old who had recovered from COVID-19. The chain is made from TRBV5-6 and TRBJ1-1, with 7 middle bases fitting TRBD1. The sequencing sample was made of PBMCs or T cells enriched from blood (not recorded which). The CDR3 is CASSQLLTGSRSMNTEAFF. The DNA sequence reads TGTGCCAGCAGCCAACTTCTGACAGGGTCGAGATCAATGAACACTGAAGCTTTCTTT.